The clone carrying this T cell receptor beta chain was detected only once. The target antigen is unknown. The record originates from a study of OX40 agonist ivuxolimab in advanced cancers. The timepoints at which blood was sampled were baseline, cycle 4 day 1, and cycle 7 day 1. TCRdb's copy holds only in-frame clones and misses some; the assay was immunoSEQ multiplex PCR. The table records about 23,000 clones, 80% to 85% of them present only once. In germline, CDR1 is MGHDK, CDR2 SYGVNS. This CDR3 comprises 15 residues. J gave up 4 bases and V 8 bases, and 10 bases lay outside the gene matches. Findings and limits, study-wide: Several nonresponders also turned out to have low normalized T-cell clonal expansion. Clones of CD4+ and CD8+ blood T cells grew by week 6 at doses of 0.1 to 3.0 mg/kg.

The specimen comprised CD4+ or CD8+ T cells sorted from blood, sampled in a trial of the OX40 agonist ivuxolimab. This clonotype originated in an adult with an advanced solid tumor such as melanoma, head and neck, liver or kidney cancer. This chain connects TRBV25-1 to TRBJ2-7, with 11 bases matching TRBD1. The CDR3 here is CASGTRDRGFYEQYF. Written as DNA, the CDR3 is TGTGCCAGCGGGACCCGGGACAGGGGGTTTTACGAGCAGTACTTC.